This TCR beta chain was identified in a study of T cell repertoires in cytomegalovirus infection. TCRdb redid the calling of the reads with MiXCR, one entry per CDR3 protein. The sample carries around 450,000 distinct CDR3 sequences, around 32% recorded once. This clonotype was seen a handful of times. The source material was PBMCs. The TCR comes from a human donor in good health (CMV status not recorded). Some clones in this sample may be carry-over from other donors' samples.

CDR3 DNA sequence: TGTGCCAGCAGCTTTAAGGGGGGGACTGTCGAGACCCAGTACTTC. Residues: CASSFKGGTVETQYF. The rearrangement uses TRBV5-4 and TRBJ2-5; weak D call: TRBD2 (7 bases). The CDR3 covers 15 residues. CDR1 and CDR2 (germline): SGHNT, YYREEE (reference sequence). Trimming took off 2 bases at V and 5 bases at J, with 16 bases between the two ends. Using reference TRBV5-4 and TRBJ2-5 for the parts outside the CDR3, the full variable domain is ETGVTQSPTHLIKTRGQQVTLRCSSQSGHNTVSWYQQALGQGPQFIFQYYREEENGRGNFPPRFSGLQFPNYSSELNVNALELDDSALYLCASSFKGGTVETQYFGPGTRLLVL.